This T cell receptor beta chain was sequenced in a study of blood T cell repertoires in COVID-19. As for the study in general: Each recovered donor of Cohort 3 presented with two negative PCRs, clearance, or symptom resolution. Material from acute and convalescent COVID-19 was sourced from the United States, Italy and Spain.

This clone was recorded once. Germline V lookup: CDR1 KGHSH, CDR2 LQKENI. This CDR3 has 14 residues. Germline trimming cut 3 bases from V and 2 bases from J; bases unmatched to any gene: 3. Generated by immunoSEQ multiplex PCR, the TCRdb table keeps only in-frame clones and is missing some. The table has a few hundred thousand clones, about 90% seen once. Individuals aged 18 to 89 years were recruited from about two dozen US areas. The sample was PBMCs or T cells enriched from blood (not recorded which). The rearrangement links TRBV18 to TRBJ2-7; 8 nucleotides agree with TRBD1. The TCR comes from a woman aged 45-65 years in a cohort exposed to, infected with or recovered from COVID-19 (not recorded which). The CDR3: CASSPGTGPYEQYF. The CDR3 DNA reads as TGTGCCAGCTCACCCGGGACAGGTCCCTACGAGCAGTACTTC.